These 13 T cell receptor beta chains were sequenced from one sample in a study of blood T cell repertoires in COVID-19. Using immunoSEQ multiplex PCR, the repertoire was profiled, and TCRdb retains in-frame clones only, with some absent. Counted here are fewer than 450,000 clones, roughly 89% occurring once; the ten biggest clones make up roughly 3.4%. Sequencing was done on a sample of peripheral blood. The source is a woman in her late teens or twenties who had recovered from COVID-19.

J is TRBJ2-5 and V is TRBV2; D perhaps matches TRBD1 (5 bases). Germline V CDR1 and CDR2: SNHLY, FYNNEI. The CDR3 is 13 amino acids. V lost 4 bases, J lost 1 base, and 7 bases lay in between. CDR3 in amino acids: CASSVRVQETQYF. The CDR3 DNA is TGTGCCAGCAGTGTCAGGGTCCAAGAGACCCAGTACTTC.

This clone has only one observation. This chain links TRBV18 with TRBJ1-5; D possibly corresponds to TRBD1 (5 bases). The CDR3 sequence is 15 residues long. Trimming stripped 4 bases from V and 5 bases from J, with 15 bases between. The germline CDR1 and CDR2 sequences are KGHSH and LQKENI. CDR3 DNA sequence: TGTGCCAGCTCACTGGGGTACAGCAGGGATCAGCCCCAGCATTTT. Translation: CASSLGYSRDQPQHF. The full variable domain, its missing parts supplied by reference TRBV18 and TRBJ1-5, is NAGVMQNPRHLVRRRGQEARLRCSPMKGHSHVYWYRQLPEEGLKFMVYLQKENIIDESGMPKERFSAEFPKEGPSILRIQQVVRGDSAAYFCASSLGYSRDQPQHFGDGTRLSIL.

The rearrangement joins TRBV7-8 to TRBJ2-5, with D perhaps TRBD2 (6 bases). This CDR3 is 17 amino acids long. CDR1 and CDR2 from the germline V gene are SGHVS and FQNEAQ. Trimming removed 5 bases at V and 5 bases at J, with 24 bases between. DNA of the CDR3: TGTGCCAGCAGCCACCAGTGGGGCCGGGAGATAGGGGAGACCCAGTACTTC. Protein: CASSHQWGREIGETQYF.

The CDR3 is CASSESPGGLNTEAFF. The CDR3 region has the DNA TGCGCCAGCAGTGAGTCACCTGGTGGGCTGAACACTGAAGCTTTCTTT. This chain uses TRBV10-1 with TRBJ1-1; D ambiguous. CDR1 is WNHNN, CDR2 SYGVQD, per germline (reference sequence). V lost 0 bases and J 0 bases, leaving 11 bases between the germline ends. The CDR3 spans 16 residues.

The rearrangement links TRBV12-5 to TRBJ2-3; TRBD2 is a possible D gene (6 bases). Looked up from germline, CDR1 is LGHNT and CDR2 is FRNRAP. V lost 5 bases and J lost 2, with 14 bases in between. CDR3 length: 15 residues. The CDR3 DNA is TGTGCTAGTGGTCCAACCGGGGACTCCACAGATACGCAGTATTTT. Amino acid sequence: CASGPTGDSTDTQYF.

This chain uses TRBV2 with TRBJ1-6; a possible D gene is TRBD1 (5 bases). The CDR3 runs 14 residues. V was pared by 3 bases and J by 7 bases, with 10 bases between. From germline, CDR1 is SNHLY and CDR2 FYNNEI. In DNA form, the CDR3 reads TGTGCCAGCAGTGACGACTGGGGCAATTCACCCCTCCACTTT. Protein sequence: CASSDDWGNSPLHF.

The CDR3 bases are TGTGCCAGTAGTCCCATTAGGGGGATAACTGAAGCTTTCTTT. Residues: CASSPIRGITEAFF. The V gene is TRBV19, the J gene TRBJ1-1; TRBD1 is a possible D gene (6 bases). Germline lookup yields CDR1 LNHDA and CDR2 SQIVND (reference sequence). CDR3 size: 14 residues. The V gene lost 5 bases and the J gene lost 5 bases, with 15 bases spanning the gap.

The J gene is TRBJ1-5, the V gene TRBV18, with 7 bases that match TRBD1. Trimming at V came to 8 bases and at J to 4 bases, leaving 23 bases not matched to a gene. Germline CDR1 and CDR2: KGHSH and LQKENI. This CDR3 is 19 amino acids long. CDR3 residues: CASVHRVGDSAPRNQPQHF. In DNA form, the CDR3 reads TGTGCCAGCGTTCACCGGGTGGGGGACAGTGCTCCTCGTAATCAGCCCCAGCATTTT.

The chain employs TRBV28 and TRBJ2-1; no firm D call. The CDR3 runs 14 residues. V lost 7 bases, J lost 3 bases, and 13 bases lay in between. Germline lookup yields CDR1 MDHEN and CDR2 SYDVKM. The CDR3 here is CASNPRPVYNEQFF. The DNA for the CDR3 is TGTGCCAGCAACCCGCGCCCGGTCTACAATGAGCAGTTCTTC.

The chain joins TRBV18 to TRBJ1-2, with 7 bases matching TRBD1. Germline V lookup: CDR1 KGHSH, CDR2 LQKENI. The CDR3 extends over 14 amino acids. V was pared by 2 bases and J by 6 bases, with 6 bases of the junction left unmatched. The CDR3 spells CASSPADREHGYTF. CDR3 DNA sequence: TGTGCCAGCTCACCAGCCGACAGGGAACATGGCTACACCTTC.

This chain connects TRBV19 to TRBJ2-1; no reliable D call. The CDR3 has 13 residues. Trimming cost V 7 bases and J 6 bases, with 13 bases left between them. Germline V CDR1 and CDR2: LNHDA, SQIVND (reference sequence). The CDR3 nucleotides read TGTGCCAGTAAACGGGTCCTCCTCAATGAGCAGTTCTTC. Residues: CASKRVLLNEQFF.

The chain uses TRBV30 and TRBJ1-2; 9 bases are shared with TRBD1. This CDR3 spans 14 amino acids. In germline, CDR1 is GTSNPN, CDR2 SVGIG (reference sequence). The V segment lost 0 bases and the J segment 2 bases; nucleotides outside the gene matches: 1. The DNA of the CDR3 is TGTGCCTGGAGTGTCGGACAGGGGAACTATGGCTACACCTTC. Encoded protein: CAWSVGQGNYGYTF.

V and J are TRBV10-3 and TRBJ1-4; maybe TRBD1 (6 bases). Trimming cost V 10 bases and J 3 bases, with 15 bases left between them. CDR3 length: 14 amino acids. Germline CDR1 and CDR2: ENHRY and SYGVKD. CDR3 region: CASGSGAANEKLFF. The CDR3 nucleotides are TGTGCCAGCGGCTCAGGGGCGGCTAATGAAAAACTGTTTTTT.